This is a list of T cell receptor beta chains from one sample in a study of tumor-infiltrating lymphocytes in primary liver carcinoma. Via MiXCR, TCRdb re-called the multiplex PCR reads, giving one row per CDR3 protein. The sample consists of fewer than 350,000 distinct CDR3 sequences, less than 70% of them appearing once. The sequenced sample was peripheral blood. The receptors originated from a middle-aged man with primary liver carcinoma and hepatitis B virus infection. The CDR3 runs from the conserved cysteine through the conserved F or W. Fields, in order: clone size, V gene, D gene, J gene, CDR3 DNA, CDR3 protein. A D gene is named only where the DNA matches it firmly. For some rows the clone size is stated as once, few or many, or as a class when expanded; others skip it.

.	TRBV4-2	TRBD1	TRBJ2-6	TGTGCCAGCAACCAAGATACAGGGGGCATTACCGGGGCCAACGTCCTGACTTTT	CASNQDTGGITGANVLTF
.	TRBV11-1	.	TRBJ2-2	TGTGCCAGCAGCTTTACAGGTGTTACTGGGGAGATGTTTTTT	CASSFTGVTGEMFF
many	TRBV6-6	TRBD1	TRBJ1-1	TGTGCCAGCAGTTACCCACAGGGGAAAGTGGCTGAAGCTTTCTTT	CASSYPQGKVAEAFF
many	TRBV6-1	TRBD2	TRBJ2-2	TGTGCCAGCAGTGGATCCGCGGGGGGCGCGAACACCGGGGAGCTGTTTTTT	CASSGSAGGANTGELFF
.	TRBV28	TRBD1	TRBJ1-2	TGTGCCAGCAGAGCAACAGGGGGCGGCTACACCTTC	CASRATGGGYTF
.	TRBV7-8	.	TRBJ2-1	TGTGCCAGCAGCAAGAGGAGCAACAATGAGCAGCTCTTC	CASSKRSNNEQLF
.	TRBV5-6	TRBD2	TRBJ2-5	TGTGCCAGCAGCTTCTCTAGCGGCCAAGAGACCCAGTACTTC	CASSFSSGQETQYF
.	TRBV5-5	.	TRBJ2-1	TGTGCCAGCACCCCCGGGGCCAGCGCTAATGAGCAGTTCTTC	CASTPGASANEQFF
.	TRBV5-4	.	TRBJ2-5	TGTGCCAGCAGCTTGGATAGGGTACTACAAGAGACCCAGTACTTC	CASSLDRVLQETQYF
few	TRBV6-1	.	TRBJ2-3	TGTGCCAGCTCACCCAGGGGCGGGAGCACAGATACGCAGTATTTT	CASSPRGGSTDTQYF
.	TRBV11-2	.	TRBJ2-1	TGTGCCAGCACCTTAGGTCGGGTTAATGAGCAGTCCTTC	CASTLGRVNEQSF
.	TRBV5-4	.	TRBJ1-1	TGTGCCAGCAGCTTGGGTGGGTCGGGTAACACTGAAGCTTTCTTT	CASSLGGSGNTEAFF
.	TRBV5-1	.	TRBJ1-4	TGCGCCAGCAGCTTGGGGCAAAATGAAAAACTGTTTTTT	CASSLGQNEKLFF
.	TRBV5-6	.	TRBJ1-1	TGTGCCAGCAGCTTGGGTGGGGCCGGGAGCACTGAAGCTTTCTTT	CASSLGGAGSTEAFF
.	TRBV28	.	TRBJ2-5	TGTGCCAGCAGTCCCCCCAAGTCGAGCCAAGATACCCAGTACTTC	CASSPPKSSQDTQYF
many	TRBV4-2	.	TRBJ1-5	TGTGCCAGCAGCCATTTGGGACCGGATGATCAGCCCCAGCATTTT	CASSHLGPDDQPQHF
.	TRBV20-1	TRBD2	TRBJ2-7	TGCAGTGCAAAGACTAGCGGATACTCCTACGAGCAGTACTTC	CSAKTSGYSYEQYF
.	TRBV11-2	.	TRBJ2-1	TGTGCCAGCAAGGCGGGAAATCGATCACCACACTTCTTC	CASKAGNRSPHFF
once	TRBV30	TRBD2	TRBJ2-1	TGTGCTTGGAGTTTTTTGGGACTAGCGGACCACAATGAGCAGTTCTTC	CAWSFLGLADHNEQFF
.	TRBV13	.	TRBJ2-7	TGTGCCAGCACCTCCGGCGGGACCTCCTACGAGCAGTACTTC	CASTSGGTSYEQYF
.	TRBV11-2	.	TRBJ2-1	TGTGCTAGCAGCTCCTGGGTCGGGAACTACAATGAGCAGTTCTTC	CASSSWVGNYNEQFF
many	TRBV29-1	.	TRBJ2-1	TGCAGCGTAGCCGGGACCCTTGGGGATGAGCAGTTCTTC	CSVAGTLGDEQFF
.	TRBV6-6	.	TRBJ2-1	TGTGCCAGCAGCCCCGGGACCCCTTCCTACGATGAGCAGTTCTTC	CASSPGTPSYDEQFF
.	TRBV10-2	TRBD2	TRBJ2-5	TGCGCCAGCAGTGAGGGGGGAGGGCTTTTAGAGACCCAGTACTTC	CASSEGGGLLETQYF
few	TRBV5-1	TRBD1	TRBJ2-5	TGCGCCAGCAGCAAGGCCGGGACAGGGGGCCTAGAGACCCAGTACTTC	CASSKAGTGGLETQYF
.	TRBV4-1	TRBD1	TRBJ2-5	TGCGCCAGCATCCCCACAGCAGGCCAGGGGGTCTCGGGAGAGACCCAGTACTTC	CASIPTAGQGVSGETQYF
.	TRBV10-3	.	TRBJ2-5	TGTGCCATCAGTGATGGTGGACAAGAGACCCAGTACTTC	CAISDGGQETQYF
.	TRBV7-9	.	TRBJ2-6	TGTGCCAGCAGCTATACAGGGACTGGGGCCAACGTCCTGACTTTC	CASSYTGTGANVLTF
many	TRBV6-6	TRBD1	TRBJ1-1	TGTGCCAGCAGAACGGACAGGGTCACTGAAGCTTTCTTT	CASRTDRVTEAFF
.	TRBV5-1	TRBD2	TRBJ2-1	TGCGCCAGCAGCTCTAGCGGGAGCGGTTACATTGAGCAGTTCTTC	CASSSSGSGYIEQFF
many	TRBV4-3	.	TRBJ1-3	TGCGCCAGCAGCCTCCAGGGGTCAGGAAACACCATATATTTT	CASSLQGSGNTIYF
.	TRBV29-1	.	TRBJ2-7	TGCAGCGTCAGCGAGGACAGCTACGAGCAATACTTC	CSVSEDSYEQYF
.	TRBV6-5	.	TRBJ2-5	TGTGCCATCTCCCGGCTAGCTGAAGAGACCCAGTGGTTC	CAISRLAEETQWF
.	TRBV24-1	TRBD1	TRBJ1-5	TGTGCCACCAGTCATTCGGGACAGGCTACCAATCAGCCCCAGCATTTT	CATSHSGQATNQPQHF